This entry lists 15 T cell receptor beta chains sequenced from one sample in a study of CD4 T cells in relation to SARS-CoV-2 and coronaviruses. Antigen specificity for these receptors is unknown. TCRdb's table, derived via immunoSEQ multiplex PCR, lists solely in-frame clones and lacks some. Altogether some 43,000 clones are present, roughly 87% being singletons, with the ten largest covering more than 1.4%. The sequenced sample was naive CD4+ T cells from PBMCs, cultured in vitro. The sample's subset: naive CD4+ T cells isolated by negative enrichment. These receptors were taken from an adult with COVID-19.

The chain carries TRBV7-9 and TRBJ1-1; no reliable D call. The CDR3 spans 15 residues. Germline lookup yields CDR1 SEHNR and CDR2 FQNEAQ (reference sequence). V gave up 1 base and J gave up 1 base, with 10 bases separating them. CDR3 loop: CASSLGGWGNTEAFF. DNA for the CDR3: TGTGCCAGCAGCTTAGGGGGTTGGGGGAACACTGAAGCTTTCTTT.

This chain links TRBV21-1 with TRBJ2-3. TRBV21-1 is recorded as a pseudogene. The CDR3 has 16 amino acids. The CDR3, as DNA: TGTGCCAGCAGCTGTGGCAGGACCCTAGACACAGATACGCAGTATTTT. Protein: CASSCGRTLDTDTQYF.

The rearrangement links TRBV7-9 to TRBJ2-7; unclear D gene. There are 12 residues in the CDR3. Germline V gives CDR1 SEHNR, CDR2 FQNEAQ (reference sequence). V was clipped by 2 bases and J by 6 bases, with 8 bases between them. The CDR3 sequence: CASSLQGSEQYF. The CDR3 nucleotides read TGTGCCAGCAGCTTACAAGGATCCGAGCAGTACTTC.

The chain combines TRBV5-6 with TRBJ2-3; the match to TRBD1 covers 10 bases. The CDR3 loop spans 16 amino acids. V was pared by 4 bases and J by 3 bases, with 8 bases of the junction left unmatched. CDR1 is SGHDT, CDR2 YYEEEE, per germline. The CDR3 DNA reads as TGTGCCAGCAGCCTACTAGACAGGGGGCGGACAGATACGCAGTATTTT. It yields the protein CASSLLDRGRTDTQYF.

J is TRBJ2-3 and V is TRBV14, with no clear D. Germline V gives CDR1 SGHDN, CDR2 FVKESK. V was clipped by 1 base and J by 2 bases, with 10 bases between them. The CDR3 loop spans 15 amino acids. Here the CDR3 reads CASSQGAGPTDTQYF. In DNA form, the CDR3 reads TGTGCCAGCAGCCAAGGGGCCGGCCCCACAGATACGCAGTATTTT.

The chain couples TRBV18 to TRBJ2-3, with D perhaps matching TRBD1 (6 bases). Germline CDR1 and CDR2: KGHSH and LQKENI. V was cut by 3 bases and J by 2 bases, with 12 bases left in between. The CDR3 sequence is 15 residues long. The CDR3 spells CASSPGHLTTDTQYF. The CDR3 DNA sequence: TGTGCCAGCTCACCGGGACACTTAACCACAGATACGCAGTATTTT.

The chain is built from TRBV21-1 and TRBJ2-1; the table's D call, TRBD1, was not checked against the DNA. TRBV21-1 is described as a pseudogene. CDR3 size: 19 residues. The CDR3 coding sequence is TGTGCCAGCAGCAAAGCGCCTCGGGTCAGGGGGATATCCTACAATGAGCAGTTCTTC. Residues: CASSKAPRVRGISYNEQFF.

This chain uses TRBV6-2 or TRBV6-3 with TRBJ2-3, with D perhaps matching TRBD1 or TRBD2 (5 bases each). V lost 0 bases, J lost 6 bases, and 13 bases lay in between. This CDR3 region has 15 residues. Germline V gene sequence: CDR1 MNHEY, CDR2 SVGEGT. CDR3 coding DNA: TGTGCCAGCAGTTACTCCGCGACAGAGGGGGATACGCAGTATTTT. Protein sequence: CASSYSATEGDTQYF.

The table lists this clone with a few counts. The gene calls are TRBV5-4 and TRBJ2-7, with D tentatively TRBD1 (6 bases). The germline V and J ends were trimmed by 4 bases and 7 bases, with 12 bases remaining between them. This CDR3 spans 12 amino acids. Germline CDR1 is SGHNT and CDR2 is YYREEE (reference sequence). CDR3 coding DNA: TGTGCCAGCAGCCGGACAGATCGGGAGCAGTACTTC. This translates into CASSRTDREQYF. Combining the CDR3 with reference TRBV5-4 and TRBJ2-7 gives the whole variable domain ETGVTQSPTHLIKTRGQQVTLRCSSQSGHNTVSWYQQALGQGPQFIFQYYREEENGRGNFPPRFSGLQFPNYSSELNVNALELDDSALYLCASSRTDREQYFGPGTRLTVT.

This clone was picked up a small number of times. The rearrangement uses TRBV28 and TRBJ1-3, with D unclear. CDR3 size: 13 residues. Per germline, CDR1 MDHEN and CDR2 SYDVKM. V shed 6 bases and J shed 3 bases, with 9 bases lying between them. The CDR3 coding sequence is TGTGCCAGCAGGCCGATTTTTGGAAACACCATATATTTT. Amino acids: CASRPIFGNTIYF.

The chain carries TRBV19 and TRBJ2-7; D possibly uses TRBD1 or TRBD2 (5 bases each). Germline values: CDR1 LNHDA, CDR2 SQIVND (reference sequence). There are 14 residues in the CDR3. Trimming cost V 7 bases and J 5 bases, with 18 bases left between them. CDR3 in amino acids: CASNPGDRRDEQYF. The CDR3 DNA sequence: TGTGCCAGTAACCCCGGGGACCGACGGGACGAGCAGTACTTC.

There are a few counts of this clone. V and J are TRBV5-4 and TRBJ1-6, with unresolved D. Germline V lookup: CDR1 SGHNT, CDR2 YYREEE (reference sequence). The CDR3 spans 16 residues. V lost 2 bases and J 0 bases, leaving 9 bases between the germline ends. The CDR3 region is CASSFGRSSYNSPLHF. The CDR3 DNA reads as TGTGCCAGCAGCTTCGGCAGGAGCTCCTATAATTCACCCCTCCACTTT.

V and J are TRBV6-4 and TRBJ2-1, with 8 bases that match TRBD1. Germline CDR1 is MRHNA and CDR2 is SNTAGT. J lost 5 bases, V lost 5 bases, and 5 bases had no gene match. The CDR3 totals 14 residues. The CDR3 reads CASSPQGENNEQFF. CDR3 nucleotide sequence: TGTGCCAGCAGTCCACAGGGGGAGAACAATGAGCAGTTCTTC.

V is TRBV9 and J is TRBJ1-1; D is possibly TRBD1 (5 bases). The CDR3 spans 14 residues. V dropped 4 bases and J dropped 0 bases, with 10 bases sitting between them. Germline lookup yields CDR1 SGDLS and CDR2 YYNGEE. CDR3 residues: CASSPGRVNTEAFF. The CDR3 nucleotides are TGTGCCAGCAGCCCGGGACGGGTGAACACTGAAGCTTTCTTT. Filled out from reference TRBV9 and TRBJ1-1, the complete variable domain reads DSGVTQTPKHLITATGQRVTLRCSPRSGDLSVYWYQQSLDQGLQFLIQYYNGEERAKGNILERFSAQQFPDLHSELNLSSLELGDSALYFCASSPGRVNTEAFFGQGTRLTVV.

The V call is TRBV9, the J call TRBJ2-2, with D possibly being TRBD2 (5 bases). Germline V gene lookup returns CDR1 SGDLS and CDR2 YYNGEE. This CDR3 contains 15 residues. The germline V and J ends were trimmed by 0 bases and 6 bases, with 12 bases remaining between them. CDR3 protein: CASSVELGFAGELFF. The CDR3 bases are TGTGCCAGCAGCGTAGAACTAGGATTCGCCGGGGAGCTGTTTTTT. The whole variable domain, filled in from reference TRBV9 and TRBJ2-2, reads DSGVTQTPKHLITATGQRVTLRCSPRSGDLSVYWYQQSLDQGLQFLIQYYNGEERAKGNILERFSAQQFPDLHSELNLSSLELGDSALYFCASSVELGFAGELFFGEGSRLTVL.